This T cell receptor beta chain was recorded in a study of T cells in Graves' hyperthyroidism and ophthalmopathy. Study overall: Peripheral blood was drawn at first diagnosis, prior to all treatment.

CDR3 length equals 13 residues. The V gene lost 7 bases and the J gene lost 8 bases, with 14 bases spanning the gap. CDR1 and CDR2 (germline): MDHEN, SYDVKM. Amplified TCR beta CDR3 regions came from RNA transcripts. The primer set for the first-round RT-PCR of the TCR CDR3 was HTBI. TCRdb itself ran the multiplex PCR reads through MiXCR, one entry per CDR3 protein. The top ten hold 15% to 20% of the sample, which has 500,000 to 700,000 distinct CDR3 sequences, over 15% seen once. Hyperthyroidism had been newly diagnosed in patients aged 18 to 65, and its duration was under 2 months. This TCR was recovered from a woman between 18 and 29 years old with Graves' hyperthyroidism. The chain joins TRBV28 to TRBJ1-4, with no clear D. The sample was blood. CDR3 sequence: CASTPGGQEKLFF. CDR3 nucleotide sequence: TGTGCCAGCACCCCCGGCGGGCAAGAAAAACTGTTTTTT.